This TCR beta chain comes out of a study of monozygotic twins with cystic fibrosis. Study outcomes and limitations: Unrelated CF individuals shared fewer identical clonotypes than monozygotic CF twins.

The germline CDR1 and CDR2 sequences are SGHVS and FNYEAQ. The CDR3 has 12 amino acids. V shed 6 bases and J shed 3 bases, with 8 bases lying between them. This clone was recorded once. Its antigen is unknown. Method: immunoSEQ multiplex PCR; TCRdb's copy keeps in-frame clones and lacks some. In the table there are roughly 19,000 clones, 95% to 98% of which are singletons. This TCR derives from a woman between 25 and 40 years old with cystic fibrosis. This chain joins TRBV7-6 and TRBJ2-5; no definite D call. The specimen sequenced was blood. In nucleotides, the CDR3 is TGTGCCAGCAGTCGATACGAAGAGACCCAGTACTTC. Translating gives CASSRYEETQYF.